This T cell receptor beta chain originates from a study of beta chain features in type 1 diabetes. Study context: There were 95 million to 110 million sorted cells examined across all samples. Whole-study results and caveats: Because the template was cDNA, high-expressing cells might be over-represented. Whatever favoring of shorter templates PCR might show would apply equally to patients and controls. TCRB CDR3 length was moderately but significantly reduced in all four CD4+ subsets of Type 1 diabetes patients.

This clone was found a few times. Antigen specificity is unknown. The CDR3 length is 14 residues. Germline V CDR1 and CDR2: SNHLY, FYNNEI. V gave up 3 bases and J gave up 5 bases, with 11 bases separating them. Averaging about 116 mL, one heparinised blood draw came from each individual donor. Expressed TCRB transcripts were sequenced because the isolated RNA had all been reverse transcribed beforehand. TCRdb's table, derived via immunoSEQ multiplex PCR, lists solely in-frame clones and lacks some. The sample carries roughly 180,000 clones, approximately 8.1% recorded once. The genes are TRBV2 and TRBJ1-5, with D hard to call. The material sequenced was central memory CD4+ T cells from blood. The receptor was isolated from a woman in her thirties or forties with type 1 diabetes. CDR3 sequence reads: CASSDIGEDQPQHF. The CDR3 coding sequence is TGTGCCAGCAGTGATATCGGGGAAGATCAGCCCCAGCATTTT.